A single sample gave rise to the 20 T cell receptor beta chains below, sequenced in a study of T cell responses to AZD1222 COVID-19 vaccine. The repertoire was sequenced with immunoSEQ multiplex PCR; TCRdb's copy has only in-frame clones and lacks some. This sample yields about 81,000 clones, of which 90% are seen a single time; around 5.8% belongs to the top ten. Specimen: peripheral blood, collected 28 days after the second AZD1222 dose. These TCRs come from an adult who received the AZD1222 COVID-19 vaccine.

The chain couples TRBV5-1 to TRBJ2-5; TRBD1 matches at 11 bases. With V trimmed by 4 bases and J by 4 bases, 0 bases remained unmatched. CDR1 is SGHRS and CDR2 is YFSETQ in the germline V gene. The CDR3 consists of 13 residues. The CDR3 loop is CASSGTGGETQYF. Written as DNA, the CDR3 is TGCGCCAGCAGCGGGACAGGGGGAGAGACCCAGTACTTC.

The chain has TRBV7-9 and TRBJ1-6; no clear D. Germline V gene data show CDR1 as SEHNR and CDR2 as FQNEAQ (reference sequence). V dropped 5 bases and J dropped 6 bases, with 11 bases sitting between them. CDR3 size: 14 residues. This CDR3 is CASSDTALNSPLHF. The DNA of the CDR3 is TGTGCCAGCAGCGATACAGCCCTTAATTCACCCCTCCACTTT.

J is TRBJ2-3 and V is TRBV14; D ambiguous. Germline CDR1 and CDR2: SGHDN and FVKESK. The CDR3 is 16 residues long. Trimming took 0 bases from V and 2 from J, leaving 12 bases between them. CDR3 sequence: CASSQDRLATTDTQYF. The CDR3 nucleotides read TGTGCCAGCAGCCAAGACCGACTCGCGACCACAGATACGCAGTATTTT.

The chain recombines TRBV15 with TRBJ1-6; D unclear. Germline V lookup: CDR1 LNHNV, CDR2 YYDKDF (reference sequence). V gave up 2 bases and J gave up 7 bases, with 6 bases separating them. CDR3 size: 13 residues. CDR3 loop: CATSRSGNSPLHF. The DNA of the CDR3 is TGTGCCACCAGCAGATCGGGGAATTCACCCCTCCACTTT.

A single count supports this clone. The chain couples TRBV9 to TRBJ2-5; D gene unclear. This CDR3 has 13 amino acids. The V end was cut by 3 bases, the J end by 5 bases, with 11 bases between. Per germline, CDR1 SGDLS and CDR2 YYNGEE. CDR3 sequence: CASSAARSETQYF. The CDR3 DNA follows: TGTGCCAGCAGCGCGGCGCGGTCGGAGACCCAGTACTTC.

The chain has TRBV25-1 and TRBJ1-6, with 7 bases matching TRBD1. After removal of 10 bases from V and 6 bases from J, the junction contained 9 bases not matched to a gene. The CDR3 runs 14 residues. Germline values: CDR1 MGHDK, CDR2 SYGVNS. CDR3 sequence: CATRGEKPNSPLHF. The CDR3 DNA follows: TGTGCCACCAGGGGGGAGAAACCTAATTCACCCCTCCACTTT.

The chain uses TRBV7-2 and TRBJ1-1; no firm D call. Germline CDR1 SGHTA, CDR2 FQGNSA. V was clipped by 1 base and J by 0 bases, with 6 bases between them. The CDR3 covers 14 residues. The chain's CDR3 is CASSLGQVNTEAFF. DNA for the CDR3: TGTGCCAGCAGCTTAGGGCAGGTGAACACTGAAGCTTTCTTT.

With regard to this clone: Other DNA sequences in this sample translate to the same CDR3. The CDR3 is CASSGGAAYEQYF. CDR3 coding DNA: TGTGCCAGCAGTGGGGGGGCCGCCTACGAGCAGTACTTC. J is TRBJ2-7 and V is TRBV2, with D possibly called TRBD1 or TRBD2 (6 bases each). The V and J ends lost 4 bases and 2 bases respectively, with 9 bases between them. CDR3 length: 13 amino acids. Germline V gene data show CDR1 as SNHLY and CDR2 as FYNNEI. The full variable domain, its missing parts supplied by reference TRBV2 and TRBJ2-7, is EPEVTQTPSHQVTQMGQEVILRCVPISNHLYFYWYRQILGQKVEFLVSFYNNEISEKSEIFDDQFSVERPDGSNFTLKIRSTKLEDSAMYFCASSGGAAYEQYFGPGTRLTVT.

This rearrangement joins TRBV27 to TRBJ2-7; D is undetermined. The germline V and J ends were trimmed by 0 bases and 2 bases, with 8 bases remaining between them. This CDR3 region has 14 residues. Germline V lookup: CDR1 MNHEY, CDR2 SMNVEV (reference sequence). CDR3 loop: CASSLSTLAYEQYF. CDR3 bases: TGTGCCAGCAGTTTATCCACGCTCGCCTACGAGCAGTACTTC.

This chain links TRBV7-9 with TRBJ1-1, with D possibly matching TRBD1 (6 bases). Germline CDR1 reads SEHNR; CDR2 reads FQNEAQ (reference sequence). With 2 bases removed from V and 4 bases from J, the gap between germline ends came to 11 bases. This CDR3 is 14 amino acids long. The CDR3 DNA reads TGTGCCAGCAGCTTAATACAGGGTGGCACTGAAGCTTTCTTT. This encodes CASSLIQGGTEAFF.

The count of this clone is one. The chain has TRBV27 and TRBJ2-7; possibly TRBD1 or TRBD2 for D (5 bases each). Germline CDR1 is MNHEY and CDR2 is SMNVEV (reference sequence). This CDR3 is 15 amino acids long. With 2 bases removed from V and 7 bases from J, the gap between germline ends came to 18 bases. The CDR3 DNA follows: TGTGCCAGCAGTTTAAGAGGGACCCCCCCACGGGAGCAGTACTTC. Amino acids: CASSLRGTPPREQYF.

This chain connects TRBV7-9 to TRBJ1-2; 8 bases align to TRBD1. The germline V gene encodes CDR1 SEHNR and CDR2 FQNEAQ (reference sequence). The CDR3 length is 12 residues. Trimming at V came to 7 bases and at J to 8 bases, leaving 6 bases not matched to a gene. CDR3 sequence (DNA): TGTGCCAGCACCTCAGGGGGCGCAGGCTACACCTTC. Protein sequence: CASTSGGAGYTF.

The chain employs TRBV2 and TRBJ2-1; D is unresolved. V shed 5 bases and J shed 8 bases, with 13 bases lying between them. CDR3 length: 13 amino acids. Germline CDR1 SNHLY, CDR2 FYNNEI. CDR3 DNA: TGTGCCAGCAGTTCGTCCCCCGTCGATGAGCAGTTCTTC. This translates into CASSSSPVDEQFF.

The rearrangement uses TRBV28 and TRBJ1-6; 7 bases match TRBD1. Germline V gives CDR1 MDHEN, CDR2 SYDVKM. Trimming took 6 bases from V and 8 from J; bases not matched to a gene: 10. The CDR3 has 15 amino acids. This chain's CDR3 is CASRPRKGAYSPLHF. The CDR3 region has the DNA TGTGCCAGCAGACCGCGGAAGGGGGCTTATTCACCCCTCCACTTT.

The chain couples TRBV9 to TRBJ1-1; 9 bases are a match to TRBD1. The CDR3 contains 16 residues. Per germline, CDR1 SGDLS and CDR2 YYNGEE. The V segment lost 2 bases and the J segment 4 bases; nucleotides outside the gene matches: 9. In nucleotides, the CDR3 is TGTGCCAGCAGCGTGCGGACAGGGGCCGGGAGCACTGAAGCTTTCTTT. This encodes CASSVRTGAGSTEAFF. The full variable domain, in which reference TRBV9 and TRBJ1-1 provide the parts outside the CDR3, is DSGVTQTPKHLITATGQRVTLRCSPRSGDLSVYWYQQSLDQGLQFLIQYYNGEERAKGNILERFSAQQFPDLHSELNLSSLELGDSALYFCASSVRTGAGSTEAFFGQGTRLTVV.

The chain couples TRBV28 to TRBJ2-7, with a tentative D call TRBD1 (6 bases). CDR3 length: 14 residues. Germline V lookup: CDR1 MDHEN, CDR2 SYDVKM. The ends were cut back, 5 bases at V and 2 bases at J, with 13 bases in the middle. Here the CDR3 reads CASSPSWTAYEQYF. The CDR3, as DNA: TGTGCCAGCAGTCCTTCTTGGACAGCCTACGAGCAGTACTTC.

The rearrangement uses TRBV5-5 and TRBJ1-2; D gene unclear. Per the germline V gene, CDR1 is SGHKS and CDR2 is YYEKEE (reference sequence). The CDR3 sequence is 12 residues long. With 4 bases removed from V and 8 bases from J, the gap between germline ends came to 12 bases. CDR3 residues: CASSGSRGGYTF. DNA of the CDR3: TGTGCCAGCAGCGGATCACGCGGAGGCTACACCTTC.

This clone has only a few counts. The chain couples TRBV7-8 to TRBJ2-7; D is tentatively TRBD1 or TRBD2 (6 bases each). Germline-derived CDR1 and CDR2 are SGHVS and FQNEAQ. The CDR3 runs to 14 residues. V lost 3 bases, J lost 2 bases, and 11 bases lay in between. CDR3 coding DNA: TGTGCCAGCAGCTTTCGGGGGCCGACCTACGAGCAGTACTTC. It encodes CASSFRGPTYEQYF. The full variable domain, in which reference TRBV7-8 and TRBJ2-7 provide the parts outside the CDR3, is GAGVSQSPRYKVAKRGQDVALRCDPISGHVSLFWYQQALGQGPEFLTYFQNEAQLDKSGLPSDRFFAERPEGSVSTLKIQRTQQEDSAVYLCASSFRGPTYEQYFGPGTRLTVT.

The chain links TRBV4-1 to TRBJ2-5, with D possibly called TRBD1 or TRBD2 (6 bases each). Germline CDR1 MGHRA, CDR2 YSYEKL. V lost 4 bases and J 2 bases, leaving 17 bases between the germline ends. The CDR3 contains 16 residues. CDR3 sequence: CASSPRERGAQETQYF. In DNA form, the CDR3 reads TGCGCCAGCAGCCCGCGCGAGAGGGGGGCACAAGAGACCCAGTACTTC.

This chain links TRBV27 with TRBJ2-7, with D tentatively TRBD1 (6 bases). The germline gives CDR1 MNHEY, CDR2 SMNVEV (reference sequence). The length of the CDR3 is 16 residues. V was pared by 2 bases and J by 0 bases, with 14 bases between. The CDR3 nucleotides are TGTGCCAGCAGTTTAGAACAGGGACGGGGCTCCTACGAGCAGTACTTC. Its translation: CASSLEQGRGSYEQYF.